This TCR beta chain was recorded in a study of identifying expanded T cells in peripheral blood. Study findings and constraints: Approximately two-week clone count variance significantly increased as total template count grew. About 1.2 clones differed between technical replicates, versus approximately 16 and 20 over time.

On this clone: Antigen: not known.

No infections or other immune events were documented during collection. J was trimmed by 4 bases and V by 0 bases; bases with no gene match: 6. The CDR3 is 16 residues long. Germline V gene data show CDR1 as SGDLS and CDR2 as YYNGEE. The protocol was immunoSEQ multiplex PCR, while the TCRdb copy is restricted to in-frame clones and leaves out a portion. Among more than 85,000 clones listed, approximately 88% were seen once. The gene calls are TRBV9 and TRBJ2-3; TRBD2 aligns across 9 bases. The clonotype originates from a person aged 18 to 70 in good health. Sequencing was done on a sample of blood. In DNA form, the CDR3 reads TGTGCCAGCAGCGTAGTTGCGGGAGGGGGTGCAGATACGCAGTATTTT. Translating it yields CASSVVAGGGADTQYF. Drawing the rest from reference TRBV9 and TRBJ2-3, the complete variable domain is DSGVTQTPKHLITATGQRVTLRCSPRSGDLSVYWYQQSLDQGLQFLIQYYNGEERAKGNILERFSAQQFPDLHSELNLSSLELGDSALYFCASSVVAGGGADTQYFGPGTRLTVL.